These 24 T cell receptor beta chains share one sample of origin, sequenced in a study of shared clonotypes between healthy human individuals. TCRdb's table, derived via immunoSEQ multiplex PCR, lists solely in-frame clones and lacks some. Of about 380,000 clones in the sample, 95% to 97% were seen once. Sequencing was carried out using memory CD8+ T cells sorted from blood. The subset was: CD45RO+ cells pooled with CCR7-negative TemRA cells. All receptors come from a young man in good health.

The rearrangement joins TRBV27 to TRBJ1-2; no definite D call. CDR3 length: 15 residues. Trimming stripped 4 bases from V and 4 bases from J, with 16 bases between. Per the germline V gene, CDR1 is MNHEY and CDR2 is SMNVEV (reference sequence). This CDR3 reads CASSSNTAFAYGYTF. CDR3 bases: TGTGCCAGCAGTTCAAACACAGCTTTCGCCTATGGCTACACCTTC.

This chain links TRBV19 with TRBJ2-1; 9 nucleotides line up with TRBD2. Trimming at V came to 7 bases and at J to 6 bases, leaving 10 bases not matched to a gene. Germline CDR1 LNHDA, CDR2 SQIVND (reference sequence). There are 15 residues in the CDR3. The CDR3 reads CASKTRGRAGNEQFF. DNA of the CDR3: TGTGCCAGTAAGACTCGCGGGAGGGCCGGCAATGAGCAGTTCTTC. The full variable domain, its missing parts supplied by reference TRBV19 and TRBJ2-1, is DGGITQSPKYLFRKEGQNVTLSCEQNLNHDAMYWYRQDPGQGLRLIYYSQIVNDFQKGDIAEGYSVSREKKESFPLTVTSAQKNPTAFYLCASKTRGRAGNEQFFGPGTRLTVL.

The gene calls are TRBV9 and TRBJ1-1, with D maybe TRBD1 (6 bases). This CDR3 is 12 amino acids long. The V end was cut by 2 bases, the J end by 8 bases, with 10 bases between. Germline lookup yields CDR1 SGDLS and CDR2 YYNGEE. CDR3 coding DNA: TGTGCCAGCAGCGTCCCAGGACAGGAAGCTTTCTTT. It yields the protein CASSVPGQEAFF.

This chain connects TRBV6-6 to TRBJ1-1; 7 nucleotides align to TRBD1. This CDR3 spans 12 amino acids. J lost 3 bases, V lost 6 bases, and 1 base had no gene match. Germline-derived CDR1 and CDR2 are MNHNY and SVGAGI (reference sequence). CDR3 coding DNA: TGTGCCAGCAGAGACAGGGACACTGAAGCTTTCTTT. This codes for CASRDRDTEAFF.

This chain connects TRBV6-1 to TRBJ2-7, with 10 positions matching TRBD2. The V gene end was trimmed by 6 bases and the J gene end by 5 bases; junction bases not matched to a gene: 4. The germline CDR1 and CDR2 sequences are MNHNS and SASEGT. CDR3 length: 13 residues. The CDR3 region has the DNA TGTGCCAGCAGGGTCCTAGCGGGAGACGAGCAGTACTTC. This translates into CASRVLAGDEQYF.

Details on this clone: This specimen includes other DNA sequences encoding the same CDR3. The chain is built from TRBV5-4 and TRBJ2-5; no reliable D call. V was trimmed by 1 base and J by 4 bases, leaving 8 bases between them. Germline V lookup: CDR1 SGHNT, CDR2 YYREEE (reference sequence). CDR3 size: 13 residues. Here the CDR3 DNA reads TGTGCCAGCAGCTTGACCTCCGGAGAGACCCAGTACTTC. Protein: CASSLTSGETQYF.

The CDR3 DNA sequence: TGTGCCAGTAGTCCGTGGACAGGGGTGGGGGAGCGCCTTTGGGGCAATGAGCAGTTCTTC. It is translated as CASSPWTGVGERLWGNEQFF. J is TRBJ2-1 and V is TRBV19; 9 bases match TRBD1. The length of the CDR3 is 20 residues. With 5 bases clipped from V and 6 bases from J, the junction kept 23 bases outside the gene matches. Germline CDR1 LNHDA, CDR2 SQIVND (reference sequence).

The V call is TRBV28, the J call TRBJ1-1; D might be TRBD1 (6 bases). The CDR3 length is 15 residues. The germline V gene encodes CDR1 MDHEN and CDR2 SYDVKM. V was clipped by 3 bases and J by 0 bases, with 11 bases between them. The CDR3, as DNA: TGTGCCAGCAGTTTCCAGGGGAGAATGAACACTGAAGCTTTCTTT. This sequence encodes CASSFQGRMNTEAFF.

The rearrangement uses TRBV28 and TRBJ2-7; no reliable D call. Germline V gene sequence: CDR1 MDHEN, CDR2 SYDVKM. The CDR3 loop spans 14 amino acids. V gave up 6 bases and J gave up 2 bases, with 14 bases separating them. Here the CDR3 reads CASRVFRSTYEQYF. CDR3 DNA: TGTGCCAGCAGGGTATTTCGATCCACCTACGAGCAGTACTTC.

The CDR3 coding sequence is TGTGCCAGCAGCGTAGGAGGGGAGCCAAACAATGAGCAGTTCTTC. Its translation is CASSVGGEPNNEQFF. This chain links TRBV9 with TRBJ2-1; TRBD1 or TRBD2 may be the D gene (5 bases each). The CDR3 runs 15 residues. The germline CDR1 and CDR2 sequences are SGDLS and YYNGEE. V was shortened by 0 bases and J by 5 bases, with 12 bases between the two germline ends.

The genes are TRBV10-2 and TRBJ2-2; D unclear. Per the germline V gene, CDR1 is WSHSY and CDR2 is SAAADI. This CDR3 region has 13 residues. The V end was cut by 2 bases, the J end by 4 bases, with 5 bases between. CDR3 protein: CASSEGITGELFF. DNA for the CDR3: TGCGCCAGCAGTGAGGGTATCACCGGGGAGCTGTTTTTT.

The J gene is TRBJ2-4, the V gene TRBV7-8; D is perhaps TRBD1 (5 bases). Between the trimmed V and J ends, which lost 1 base and 0 bases, there was a span of 22 bases. The CDR3 spans 20 residues. Germline CDR1 and CDR2: SGHVS and FQNEAQ. DNA for the CDR3: TGTGCCAGCAGCTTAGGTATAGGGGCGCTCGGTCAGGTAGCCAAAAACATTCAGTACTTC. Protein sequence: CASSLGIGALGQVAKNIQYF.

The V gene is TRBV28, the J gene TRBJ1-5, with D perhaps TRBD1 (6 bases). The CDR3 extends over 15 amino acids. The V gene's germline CDR1 is MDHEN and CDR2 SYDVKM. Deletions cut 4 bases from V and 3 bases from J, with 13 bases between. The CDR3, as DNA: TGTGCCAGCAGTTCGATCGACAGGTCCAATCAGCCCCAGCATTTT. Its translation is CASSSIDRSNQPQHF.

The gene calls are TRBV28 and TRBJ2-7; 9 positions match TRBD1. The CDR3 consists of 17 residues. In germline, CDR1 is MDHEN, CDR2 SYDVKM. V shed 5 bases, J shed 2 bases, and the junction held 13 bases outside the gene matches. The CDR3 is CASSTSLWDRVTYEQYF. CDR3 in DNA: TGTGCCAGCAGTACTTCTTTATGGGACAGGGTCACCTACGAGCAGTACTTC.

A single count supports this clone. The gene calls are TRBV6-1 and TRBJ1-3, with 8 positions matching TRBD1. This CDR3 spans 14 amino acids. Trimming cost V 5 bases and J 7 bases; bases outside gene matches: 7. The germline V gene encodes CDR1 MNHNS and CDR2 SASEGT. CDR3 loop: CASSFRDRLNTIYF. CDR3 DNA: TGTGCCAGCAGTTTCCGGGACAGGCTTAACACCATATATTTT.

The gene calls are TRBV4-1 and TRBJ2-3; 10 bases align to TRBD2. V shed 0 bases and J 2 bases; nucleotides not matched to a gene: 8. The CDR3 spans 18 residues. The germline CDR1 and CDR2 sequences are MGHRA and YSYEKL. DNA of the CDR3: TGCGCCAGCAGCCAAGATGGGGGACTAGCGCGCCCCACAGATACGCAGTATTTT. It is translated as CASSQDGGLARPTDTQYF.

The chain couples TRBV5-6 to TRBJ1-2; TRBD1 is a possible D gene (6 bases). Germline V gives CDR1 SGHDT, CDR2 YYEEEE. The germline V and J ends were trimmed by 2 bases and 5 bases, with 19 bases remaining between them. This CDR3 has 16 amino acids. The CDR3 sequence: CASSFSGLGGGYGYTF. CDR3 coding DNA: TGTGCCAGCAGCTTCTCCGGGTTGGGGGGCGGTTATGGCTACACCTTC.

This chain joins TRBV19 and TRBJ2-1, with TRBD2 matching over 12 bases. The trim removed 3 bases at V and 7 bases at J, leaving 4 bases unmatched. Germline-derived CDR1 and CDR2 are LNHDA and SQIVND (reference sequence). The CDR3 is 15 residues long. This CDR3 is CASSIASGRGNEQFF. Written as DNA, the CDR3 is TGTGCCAGTAGTATTGCTAGCGGGAGGGGGAATGAGCAGTTCTTC.

The chain couples TRBV19 to TRBJ2-7; the match to TRBD1 covers 10 bases. The CDR3 has 22 residues. V was pared by 0 bases and J by 4 bases, with 24 bases of the junction left unmatched. The germline V gene has CDR1 LNHDA and CDR2 SQIVND (reference sequence). The CDR3 nucleotides are TGTGCCAGTAGTATAGACGACAGGGGGCGCGAAATATGGCGGGCCTCGTTATACGAGCAGTACTTC. This encodes CASSIDDRGREIWRASLYEQYF.

This rearrangement joins TRBV11-2 to TRBJ2-7, with 7 bases fitting TRBD1. CDR1 and CDR2 from the germline V gene are SGHAT and FQNNGV. The CDR3 spans 15 residues. Trimming removed 1 base from V and 3 bases from J; junction bases left unmatched: 6. The CDR3, as DNA: TGTGCCAGCAGCTTAGGTCAGGGGGAAAACTACGAGCAGTACTTC. Its translation is CASSLGQGENYEQYF.

The table lists this clone with a count of one. The rearrangement joins TRBV10-2 to TRBJ2-7; D is perhaps TRBD2 (6 bases). Germline CDR1 reads WSHSY; CDR2 reads SAAADI. Trimming pared 7 bases from V and 4 bases from J, leaving 17 bases between. The CDR3 length is 14 residues. Written as DNA, the CDR3 is TGCGCCAGCACCCCGACTAGTACCCCATACGAGCAGTACTTC. As protein: CASTPTSTPYEQYF.

The chain couples TRBV28 to TRBJ1-5; D uncertain. This CDR3 is 13 amino acids long. Germline V gene lookup returns CDR1 MDHEN and CDR2 SYDVKM. Deletions cut 4 bases from V and 2 bases from J, with 6 bases between. The CDR3 nucleotides read TGTGCCAGCAGTTACGTGGGCAATCAGCCCCAGCATTTT. It codes for CASSYVGNQPQHF.

The genes are TRBV30 and TRBJ2-3; D remains unclear. CDR3 length equals 11 residues. The germline V gene encodes CDR1 GTSNPN and CDR2 SVGIG (reference sequence). V was clipped by 0 bases and J by 10 bases, with 8 bases between them. The CDR3 DNA reads TGTGCCTGGAGTGTCTTCCATTCGCAGTATTTT. Amino acids: CAWSVFHSQYF.

CDR3 in amino acids: CASIVGLAKNIQYF. In DNA, the CDR3 is TGTGCCAGTATAGTGGGCCTAGCCAAAAACATTCAGTACTTC. The gene calls are TRBV19 and TRBJ2-4; D not certain. The CDR3 consists of 14 residues. Trimming took off 7 bases at V and 0 bases at J, with 10 bases between the two ends. The germline gives CDR1 LNHDA, CDR2 SQIVND (reference sequence). Full variable domain (remainder filled in from reference TRBV19 and TRBJ2-4): DGGITQSPKYLFRKEGQNVTLSCEQNLNHDAMYWYRQDPGQGLRLIYYSQIVNDFQKGDIAEGYSVSREKKESFPLTVTSAQKNPTAFYLCASIVGLAKNIQYFGAGTRLSVL.